This T cell receptor beta chain was sequenced during a study of T cells in narcolepsy. Study-wide results and limits: HCRT-specific and TRIB2-specific autoreactive clonotypes appeared among same-patient CSF and blood CD4+ clonotypes. Blood of same and different patients, but not healthy controls, reportedly held recurring autoreactive clonotypes. Autoreactive clone sequences were missing from some blood memory CD4+ repertoires.

To note about this clone: Its antigen is not known.

Profiled with immunoSEQ multiplex PCR; TCRdb holds only in-frame clones, not every one. The sample records under 35,000 clones, around 86% being singletons. V was pared by 4 bases and J by 3 bases, with 6 bases of the junction left unmatched. CDR1 is MDHEN and CDR2 is SYDVKM in the germline V gene. The CDR3 has 15 residues. Source material: memory (CD45RA-) CD4+ T cells from blood. V usage is TRBV28 and J usage is TRBJ1-2; 9 bases are a match to TRBD1. The receptor was derived from a human donor in good health. The DNA of the CDR3 is TGTGCCAGCAGTTGGACAGGGGTGATGGACTATGGCTACACCTTC. Protein: CASSWTGVMDYGYTF.